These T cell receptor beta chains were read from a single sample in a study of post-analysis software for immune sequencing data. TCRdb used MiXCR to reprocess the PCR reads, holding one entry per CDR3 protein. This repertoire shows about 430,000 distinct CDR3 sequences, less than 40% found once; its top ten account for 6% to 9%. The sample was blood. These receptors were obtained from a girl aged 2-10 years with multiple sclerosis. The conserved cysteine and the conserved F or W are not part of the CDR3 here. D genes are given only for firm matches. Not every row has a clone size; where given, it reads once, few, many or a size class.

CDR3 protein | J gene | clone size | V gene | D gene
ASRNSDTGQETQY | TRBJ2-5 | . | TRBV5-1 | .
ASSSNSGATYEQY | TRBJ2-7 | . | TRBV12-3/TRBV12-4 | TRBD2
ASGLVLGRDYYEQY | . | . | TRBV12-5 | TRBD2
ACQANTEAF | TRBJ1-1 | few | TRBV30 | .
ASTKPGLGPETQY | TRBJ2-5 | . | TRBV5-1 | TRBD2
SAKRQGPWAPPH | TRBJ1-6 | . | TRBV20-1 | TRBD1
TSRRTSGYNEQF | TRBJ2-1 | . | TRBV7-2 | TRBD2
SVGDSGRSGNEQF | TRBJ2-1 | . | TRBV29-1 | TRBD2
ASSLGASASTDTQY | TRBJ2-3 | . | TRBV5-1 | .
ASRTSGTSYEQY | TRBJ2-7 | few | TRBV12-3/TRBV12-4 | TRBD2
ASSNRHLQETQY | TRBJ2-5 | . | TRBV9 | .
ASSHSVWGQARGEQY | TRBJ2-7 | once | TRBV3-1 | TRBD1
ATSRSGGGGANVLT | TRBJ2-6 | few | TRBV15 | .
ASSLGSGHPYEQY | TRBJ2-7 | many | TRBV5-1 | .
ASSVAWGSYEQY | TRBJ2-7 | . | TRBV9 | .
ASTPMGGAYEQY | TRBJ2-7 | few | TRBV12-3/TRBV12-4 | TRBD2
ASSHGRTSGSKRSYEQY | TRBJ2-7 | few | TRBV7-8 | TRBD2
ASSPGSYTGERF | TRBJ2-2 | once | TRBV5-1 | .
ASSYEDNYGYT | TRBJ1-2 | . | TRBV6-5 | .